This T cell receptor (beta chain) was found in a study of blood T cell repertoires in COVID-19. Turning to the study itself: Acute and convalescent COVID-19 specimens originated in the United States, Italy and Spain.

Assay used: immunoSEQ multiplex PCR; TCRdb lists only in-frame clones, some missing. The sample lists about 81,000 clones; 91% were seen once. The CDR3 covers 15 residues. V was cut by 1 base and J by 1 base, with 10 bases left in between. The sequencing input was peripheral blood. The rearrangement joins TRBV23-1 to TRBJ1-1, with D possibly TRBD1 on 5 matching bases. TRBV23-1 is annotated as an ORF whose role is uncertain. The sequence derives from a woman between 45 and 60 years old in a cohort sampled during active COVID-19. This CDR3 is CASSQFWGKNTEAFF. The CDR3, as DNA: TGCGCCAGCAGTCAATTTTGGGGCAAGAACACTGAAGCTTTCTTT.